This passage covers 29 T cell receptor beta chains from one sample sequenced in a study of glioma-infiltrating T cells after dendritic cell vaccination (dated by TCRdb to about 2016). Library prep was done by the immunoSEQ multiplex PCR assay. Not all clones reach the TCRdb copy of this immuneACCESS table, which keeps in-frame sequences only. Checked studies attribute under half of the gap to unresolved V genes and leave the rest unexplained. Within this sample are about 65,000 clones, with around 86% of them counted one time only. Roughly 10% of the sample goes to the ten largest clones. The time point tag for this specimen amounts to: after dendritic cell vaccination, including at tumor progression/relapse. The specimen comprised blood, sampled after dendritic cell vaccination. These receptors came from a human donor with glioblastoma.

V usage is TRBV5-6 and J usage is TRBJ2-2; possibly TRBD1 for D (6 bases). Germline V gene data show CDR1 as SGHDT and CDR2 as YYEEEE. The CDR3 has 16 residues. Trimming shortened V by 4 bases and J by 0 bases, and 13 bases separated the two germline ends. The CDR3 region is CASSPVDRSNTGELFF. Written as DNA, the CDR3 is TGTGCCAGCAGCCCGGTCGACAGGTCGAACACCGGGGAGCTGTTTTTT.

This rearrangement joins TRBV11-2 to TRBJ1-1; TRBD1 might be the D (5 bases). CDR3 length: 16 residues. V gave up 1 base and J gave up 3 bases, with 15 bases separating them. In germline, CDR1 is SGHAT, CDR2 FQNNGV. CDR3 sequence (DNA): TGTGCCAGCAGCTTAGGCAGGGTCTGGGGTGACACTGAAGCTTTCTTT. It encodes CASSLGRVWGDTEAFF.

The chain employs TRBV5-4 and TRBJ1-2, with 8 bases that match TRBD1. This CDR3 region has 19 residues. Germline V gene lookup returns CDR1 SGHNT and CDR2 YYREEE (reference sequence). The V gene end was trimmed by 0 bases and the J gene end by 1 base; junction bases not matched to a gene: 14. The CDR3 loop is CASSLAGAQGALFNYGYTF. Here the CDR3 DNA reads TGTGCCAGCAGCTTGGCCGGGGCGCAGGGGGCCCTATTTAACTATGGCTACACCTTC. Drawing the rest from reference TRBV5-4 and TRBJ1-2, the complete variable domain is ETGVTQSPTHLIKTRGQQVTLRCSSQSGHNTVSWYQQALGQGPQFIFQYYREEENGRGNFPPRFSGLQFPNYSSELNVNALELDDSALYLCASSLAGAQGALFNYGYTFGSGTRLTVV.

The chain carries TRBV7-2 and TRBJ1-2, with a weak D call TRBD1 (5 bases). This CDR3 comprises 14 residues. Germline assignment: CDR1 SGHTA and CDR2 FQGNSA. V lost 5 bases to trimming and J lost 4 bases, with 14 bases between them. CDR3 nucleotide sequence: TGTGCCAGCAGCCACGGCGGGGCTATCTATGGCTACACCTTC. Encoded protein: CASSHGGAIYGYTF.

The CDR3 region has the DNA TGTGCCAGTAGTATGGTGACTCTCCTAGGCTACACCTTC. Amino acid sequence: CASSMVTLLGYTF. The V call is TRBV19, the J call TRBJ1-2, with D hard to call. Germline loops: CDR1 LNHDA, CDR2 SQIVND (reference sequence). V lost 3 bases and J 8 bases, leaving 13 bases between the germline ends. The CDR3 is made up of 13 amino acids.

This chain uses TRBV6-5 with TRBJ1-1; 7 bases line up with TRBD1. CDR3 length equals 15 residues. Germline V gene sequence: CDR1 MNHEY, CDR2 SVGAGI. V was pared by 2 bases and J by 3 bases, with 6 bases of the junction left unmatched. The CDR3 coding sequence is TGTGCCAGCAGTTACACATTTCAGGGGGACACTGAAGCTTTCTTT. Translation gives CASSYTFQGDTEAFF.

J is TRBJ2-7 and V is TRBV27; D not resolved. The CDR3 runs to 13 residues. CDR1 MNHEY and CDR2 SMNVEV come from the germline V gene (reference sequence). V was trimmed by 3 bases and J by 6 bases, leaving 12 bases between them. The CDR3 region has the DNA TGTGCCAGCAGTTTTTCAACTCCGGGCGAGCAGTACTTC. Its translation: CASSFSTPGEQYF.

The CDR3 is CASSDRGGDTEAFF. The DNA of the CDR3 is TGTGCCAGCAGTGATCGGGGTGGGGACACTGAAGCTTTCTTT. J is TRBJ1-1 and V is TRBV2; unclear D gene. Germline V CDR1 and CDR2: SNHLY, FYNNEI. V was shortened by 3 bases and J by 3 bases, with 11 bases between the two germline ends. This CDR3 region has 14 residues. The whole variable domain, filled in from reference TRBV2 and TRBJ1-1, reads EPEVTQTPSHQVTQMGQEVILRCVPISNHLYFYWYRQILGQKVEFLVSFYNNEISEKSEIFDDQFSVERPDGSNFTLKIRSTKLEDSAMYFCASSDRGGDTEAFFGQGTRLTVV.

The J gene is TRBJ1-4, the V gene TRBV18; D unresolved. Per the germline V gene, CDR1 is KGHSH and CDR2 is LQKENI. Trimming took 3 bases from V and 6 from J, leaving 11 bases between them. This CDR3 spans 14 amino acids. In DNA form, the CDR3 reads TGTGCCAGCTCACCTTCAGGATCTGATGAAAAACTGTTTTTT. It encodes CASSPSGSDEKLFF.

The J gene is TRBJ1-5, the V gene TRBV2, with D perhaps TRBD1 (5 bases). V was pared by 7 bases and J by 9 bases, with 22 bases between. From germline, CDR1 is SNHLY and CDR2 FYNNEI. The CDR3 totals 15 residues. The CDR3 DNA sequence: TGTGCCAGCAAATCCGGTTCAGGGTGGAACCGGCCCCAGCATTTT. This gives the protein CASKSGSGWNRPQHF.

This clone was found a few times. The chain links TRBV4-3 to TRBJ1-6, with D perhaps matching TRBD1 (5 bases). Trimming left V 3 bases short and J 8 bases short, with 11 bases between. Germline V gene lookup returns CDR1 LGHNA and CDR2 YSLEER. The CDR3 is 14 amino acids. The DNA for the CDR3 is TGCGCCAGCAGCCACGCGGGGGGGGATTCACCCCTCCACTTT. Residues: CASSHAGGDSPLHF.

The chain uses TRBV27 and TRBJ1-3; D is undetermined. With 7 bases removed from V and 0 bases from J, the gap between germline ends came to 7 bases. The length of the CDR3 is 13 residues. The germline gives CDR1 MNHEY, CDR2 SMNVEV (reference sequence). This CDR3 reads CASKWASGNTIYF. As DNA, the CDR3 is TGTGCCAGCAAATGGGCCTCTGGAAACACCATATATTTT.

J is TRBJ2-1 and V is TRBV5-1; tentatively, D is TRBD2 (6 bases). Trimming removed 7 bases at V and 6 bases at J, with 17 bases between. CDR1 is SGHRS, CDR2 YFSETQ, per germline. The CDR3 consists of 14 residues. The chain's CDR3 is CASGPGGLGNEQFF. CDR3 DNA sequence: TGCGCCAGCGGTCCCGGGGGACTGGGCAATGAGCAGTTCTTC.

As DNA, the CDR3 is TGTGCCAGCAGACGGACAGGGAACAATCAGCCCCAGCATTTT. Its translation: CASRRTGNNQPQHF. The chain joins TRBV27 to TRBJ1-5; 8 bases match TRBD1. CDR1 is MNHEY, CDR2 SMNVEV, per germline (reference sequence). The CDR3 sequence is 14 residues long. V gave up 6 bases and J gave up 3 bases; unmatched junction bases: 4.

CDR3 loop: CASSAQVSGANVLTF. CDR3 DNA: TGCGCCAGCAGCGCTCAGGTCTCTGGGGCCAACGTCCTGACTTTC. This chain links TRBV4-1 with TRBJ2-6, with unresolved D. This CDR3 spans 15 amino acids. Germline V gene lookup returns CDR1 MGHRA and CDR2 YSYEKL. Trimming left V 5 bases short and J 0 bases short, with 8 bases between.

The J gene is TRBJ2-7, the V gene TRBV7-2; 14 nucleotides agree with TRBD2. V lost 4 bases and J lost 5; bases outside the gene matches: 1. This CDR3 has 14 residues. Germline V gene data show CDR1 as SGHTA and CDR2 as FQGNSA. CDR3 loop: CASSSGLAGDEQYF. In nucleotides, the CDR3 is TGTGCCAGCAGCTCGGGACTAGCGGGAGACGAGCAGTACTTC.

This clone occurred once. The gene calls are TRBV5-5 and TRBJ2-5, with a possible D match to TRBD1 (6 bases). This CDR3 region has 14 residues. Trimming stripped 2 bases from V and 1 base from J, with 9 bases between. Germline assignment: CDR1 SGHKS and CDR2 YYEKEE (reference sequence). The CDR3 is CASSFRTAQETQYF. The CDR3 DNA sequence: TGTGCCAGCAGCTTCAGGACAGCCCAAGAGACCCAGTACTTC.

V usage is TRBV7-9 and J usage is TRBJ1-4; D not resolved. CDR1 is SEHNR, CDR2 FQNEAQ, per germline (reference sequence). This CDR3 region has 14 residues. Trimming left V 2 bases short and J 6 bases short, with 10 bases between. DNA for the CDR3: TGTGCCAGCAGCTTACAGGACGGGGATGAAAAACTGTTTTTT. The encoded protein is CASSLQDGDEKLFF. Complete variable domain (other parts from reference TRBV7-9 and TRBJ1-4): DTGVSQNPRHKITKRGQNVTFRCDPISEHNRLYWYRQTLGQGPEFLTYFQNEAQLEKSRLLSDRFSAERPKGSFSTLEIQRTEQGDSAMYLCASSLQDGDEKLFFGSGTQLSVL.

The chain has TRBV10-3 and TRBJ2-7; 14 positions match TRBD2. Germline V lookup: CDR1 ENHRY, CDR2 SYGVKD. The V segment lost 6 bases and the J segment 6 bases; nucleotides outside the gene matches: 4. The CDR3 has 14 amino acids. The CDR3 sequence is CAISGTSGSVEQYF. The CDR3 nucleotides read TGTGCCATCAGCGGGACTAGCGGGAGCGTCGAGCAGTACTTC.

The chain combines TRBV6-1 with TRBJ2-1; TRBD2 is a possible D gene (6 bases). Trimming took off 4 bases at V and 6 bases at J, with 16 bases between the two ends. Germline CDR1 MNHNS, CDR2 SASEGT. The CDR3 runs to 15 residues. CDR3 nucleotides: TGTGCCAGCAGTGCCACTAGCCCCCCGGCCAATGAGCAGTTCTTC. Protein sequence: CASSATSPPANEQFF.

This clone was recorded only once. The chain joins TRBV19 to TRBJ2-2; tentatively, D is TRBD2 (6 bases). The V end lost 3 bases, the J end lost 6 bases, and 11 bases lay between the germline ends. This CDR3 comprises 14 residues. From germline, CDR1 is LNHDA and CDR2 SQIVND (reference sequence). The CDR3: CASSIGGSPGELFF. In nucleotides, the CDR3 is TGTGCCAGTAGTATTGGGGGGTCCCCCGGGGAGCTGTTTTTT.

The chain employs TRBV5-1 and TRBJ2-1; 14 positions agree with TRBD2. J was trimmed by 8 bases and V by 0 bases; bases with no gene match: 4. The CDR3 extends over 16 amino acids. Germline CDR1 SGHRS, CDR2 YFSETQ. The CDR3 DNA reads as TGCGCCAGCAGCTTGGGACTAGCGGGGGGGCCTGATGAGCAGTTCTTC. Its translation is CASSLGLAGGPDEQFF.

The chain combines TRBV5-1 with TRBJ2-5; a possible D gene is TRBD1 (6 bases). Between the trimmed V and J ends, which lost 0 bases and 1 base, there was a span of 10 bases. Per the germline V gene, CDR1 is SGHRS and CDR2 is YFSETQ. The CDR3 loop spans 15 amino acids. CDR3 nucleotide sequence: TGCGCCAGCAGCTTGGGAGACAGGAGCCAAGAGACCCAGTACTTC. It specifies CASSLGDRSQETQYF.

This clone was seen a handful of times. The rearrangement uses TRBV11-2 and TRBJ2-1; maybe TRBD2 (5 bases). The V and J ends lost 5 bases and 6 bases respectively, with 14 bases between them. Germline lookup yields CDR1 SGHAT and CDR2 FQNNGV. The CDR3 consists of 14 residues. CDR3 DNA: TGTGCCAGCAGCCCGCGGGCCACCGGCAATGAGCAGTTCTTC. The encoded protein is CASSPRATGNEQFF.

V is TRBV5-1 and J is TRBJ2-7, with D perhaps TRBD1 (6 bases). V shed 1 base and J shed 6 bases, with 11 bases lying between them. This CDR3 is 13 amino acids long. CDR1 SGHRS and CDR2 YFSETQ come from the germline V gene. This CDR3 reads CASSLRRGGEQYF. For the CDR3, the DNA is TGCGCCAGCAGCTTGCGACGAGGGGGCGAGCAGTACTTC. Looking up the rest from reference TRBV5-1 and TRBJ2-7 gives the full variable domain: KAGVTQTPRYLIKTRGQQVTLSCSPISGHRSVSWYQQTPGQGLQFLFEYFSETQRNKGNFPGRFSGRQFSNSRSEMNVSTLELGDSALYLCASSLRRGGEQYFGPGTRLTVT.

V and J are TRBV10-1 and TRBJ1-1; TRBD1 matches at 8 bases. From germline, CDR1 is WNHNN and CDR2 SYGVQD (reference sequence). V shed 1 base, J shed 4 bases, and the junction held 2 bases outside the gene matches. This CDR3 spans 14 amino acids. The CDR3 bases are TGCGCCAGCAGTGAGTACAGGGGGACCACTGAAGCTTTCTTT. Its protein is CASSEYRGTTEAFF.

CDR3 coding DNA: TGTGCCAGTAGCACCGGACAGGGGGGCAATCAGCCCCAGCATTTT. It translates to CASSTGQGGNQPQHF. V is TRBV19 and J is TRBJ1-5, with 10 nucleotides matching TRBD1. The V and J ends lost 6 bases and 2 bases, in that order; junction bases with no gene match: 4. Germline lookup yields CDR1 LNHDA and CDR2 SQIVND (reference sequence). This CDR3 is 15 amino acids long.

The chain joins TRBV9 to TRBJ2-7; perhaps TRBD2 as D (6 bases). V lost 0 bases to trimming and J lost 0 bases, with 13 bases between them. Germline CDR1 SGDLS, CDR2 YYNGEE. The CDR3 loop spans 16 amino acids. This chain's CDR3 is CASSVGRAGSSYEQYF. CDR3 sequence (DNA): TGTGCCAGCAGCGTAGGACGCGCCGGGAGCTCCTACGAGCAGTACTTC.

V and J are TRBV4-1 and TRBJ1-1, with 8 nucleotides matching TRBD1. J gave up 3 bases and V 5 bases, and 5 bases lay outside the gene matches. The CDR3 extends over 14 amino acids. In germline, CDR1 is MGHRA, CDR2 YSYEKL. Here the CDR3 reads CASSETGEDTEAFF. CDR3 sequence (DNA): TGCGCCAGCAGCGAGACAGGGGAGGACACTGAAGCTTTCTTT.